This T cell receptor (beta chain) emerged from a study of CD8 T cells in ankylosing spondylitis. Study-level results: In reactive arthritis synovial fluid and blood, some motif variants had been reported before. Enrichment of disease-linked clones was reportedly significant in matched ankylosing spondylitis synovial fluid. A TCR beta motif made of under 10 highly homologous variants seemed typical of ankylosing spondylitis blood. Disease-associated clonotypes exhibited CD8+ identity and were relatively infrequent in peripheral blood.

Quantitative 5'-RACE was performed with molecular barcodes, and it yielded the TCR beta libraries. TCRdb reanalysed the 5' RACE reads using MiXCR and keeps one entry per CDR3 protein. The data hold some 200,000 distinct CDR3 sequences, with 6% to 8% observed a single time. Many counts were recorded for this clonotype. Its target is unknown. Germline V gene data show CDR1 as LNHNV and CDR2 as YYDKDF (reference sequence). This CDR3 has 14 amino acids. V lost 4 bases and J 2 bases, leaving 11 bases between the germline ends. This sequence was found in a male donor with ankylosing spondylitis. The rearrangement joins TRBV15 to TRBJ1-1; no definite D call. Sequenced sample: blood, either unsorted or a sorted T cell fraction (not recorded which). CDR3 in amino acids: CATSKGRGNTEAFF. CDR3 in DNA: TGTGCCACCAGCAAAGGCCGTGGAAACACTGAAGCTTTCTTT. Full variable domain (missing parts from reference TRBV15 and TRBJ1-1): DAMVIQNPRYQVTQFGKPVTLSCSQTLNHNVMYWYQQKSSQAPKLLFHYYDKDFNNEADTPDNFQSRRPNTSFCFLDIRSPGLGDTAMYLCATSKGRGNTEAFFGQGTRLTVV.